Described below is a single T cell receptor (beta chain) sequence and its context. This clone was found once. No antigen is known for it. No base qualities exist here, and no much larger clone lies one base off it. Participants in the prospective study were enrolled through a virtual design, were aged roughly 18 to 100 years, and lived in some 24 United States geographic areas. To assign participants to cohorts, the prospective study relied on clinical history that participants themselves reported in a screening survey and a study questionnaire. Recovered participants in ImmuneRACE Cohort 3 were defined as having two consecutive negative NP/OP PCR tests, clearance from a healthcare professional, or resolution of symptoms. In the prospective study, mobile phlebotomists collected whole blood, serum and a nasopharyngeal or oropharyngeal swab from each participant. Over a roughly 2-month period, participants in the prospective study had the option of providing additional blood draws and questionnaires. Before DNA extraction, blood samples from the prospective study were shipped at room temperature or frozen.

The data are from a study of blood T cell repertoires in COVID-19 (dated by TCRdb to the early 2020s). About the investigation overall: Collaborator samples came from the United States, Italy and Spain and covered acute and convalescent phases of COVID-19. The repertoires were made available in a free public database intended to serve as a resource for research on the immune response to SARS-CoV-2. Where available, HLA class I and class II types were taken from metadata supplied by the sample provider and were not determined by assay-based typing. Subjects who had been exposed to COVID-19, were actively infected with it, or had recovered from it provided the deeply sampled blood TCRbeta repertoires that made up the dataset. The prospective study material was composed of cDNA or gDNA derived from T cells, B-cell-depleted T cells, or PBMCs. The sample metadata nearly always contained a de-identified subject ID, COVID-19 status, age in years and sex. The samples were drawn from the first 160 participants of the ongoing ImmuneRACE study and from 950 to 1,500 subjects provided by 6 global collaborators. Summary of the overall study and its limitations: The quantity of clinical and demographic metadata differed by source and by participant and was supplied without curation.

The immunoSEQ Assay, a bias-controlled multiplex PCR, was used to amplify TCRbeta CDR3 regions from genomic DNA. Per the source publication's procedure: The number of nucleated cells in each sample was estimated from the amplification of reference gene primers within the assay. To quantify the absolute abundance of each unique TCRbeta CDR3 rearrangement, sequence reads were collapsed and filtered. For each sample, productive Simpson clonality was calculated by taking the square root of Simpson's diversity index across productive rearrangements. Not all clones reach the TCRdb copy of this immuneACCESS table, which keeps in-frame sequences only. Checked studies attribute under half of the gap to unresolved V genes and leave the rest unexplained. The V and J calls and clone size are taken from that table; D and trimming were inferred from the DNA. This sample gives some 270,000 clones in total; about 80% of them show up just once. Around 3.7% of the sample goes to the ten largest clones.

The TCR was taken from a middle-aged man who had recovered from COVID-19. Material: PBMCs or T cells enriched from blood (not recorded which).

The CDR3 in this case is CAISAGAESNQPQHF. The sequence in DNA is TGTGCCATCAGCGCGGGCGCAGAGAGCAATCAGCCCCAGCATTTT. Here the chain combines TRBV10-3 and TRBJ1-5; the D gene is not confidently resolved. Reading the germline V gene gives CDR1 ENHRY and CDR2 SYGVKD. Trimming at the junction amounts to 6 bases on V and 1 base on J, and the germline ends lie 13 bases apart. From cysteine to phenylalanine, the CDR3 is 15 amino acids long. Only the CDR3 portion is preserved as DNA: 45 bases, with reading frame beginning at the first base.